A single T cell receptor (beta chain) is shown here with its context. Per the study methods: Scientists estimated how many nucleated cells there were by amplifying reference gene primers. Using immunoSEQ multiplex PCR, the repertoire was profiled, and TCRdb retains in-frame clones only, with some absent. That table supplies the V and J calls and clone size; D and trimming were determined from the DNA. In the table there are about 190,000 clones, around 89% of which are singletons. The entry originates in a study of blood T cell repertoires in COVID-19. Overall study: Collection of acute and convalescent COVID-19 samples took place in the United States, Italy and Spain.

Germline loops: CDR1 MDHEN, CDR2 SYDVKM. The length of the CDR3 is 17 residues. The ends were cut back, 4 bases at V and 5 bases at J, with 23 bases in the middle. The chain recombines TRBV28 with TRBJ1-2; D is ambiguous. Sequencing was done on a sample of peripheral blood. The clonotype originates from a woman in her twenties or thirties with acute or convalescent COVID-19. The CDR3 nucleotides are TGTGCCAGCAGTTACCCTTATGCCGCCTCCGGAGGGTATGGCTACACCTTC. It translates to CASSYPYAASGGYGYTF.